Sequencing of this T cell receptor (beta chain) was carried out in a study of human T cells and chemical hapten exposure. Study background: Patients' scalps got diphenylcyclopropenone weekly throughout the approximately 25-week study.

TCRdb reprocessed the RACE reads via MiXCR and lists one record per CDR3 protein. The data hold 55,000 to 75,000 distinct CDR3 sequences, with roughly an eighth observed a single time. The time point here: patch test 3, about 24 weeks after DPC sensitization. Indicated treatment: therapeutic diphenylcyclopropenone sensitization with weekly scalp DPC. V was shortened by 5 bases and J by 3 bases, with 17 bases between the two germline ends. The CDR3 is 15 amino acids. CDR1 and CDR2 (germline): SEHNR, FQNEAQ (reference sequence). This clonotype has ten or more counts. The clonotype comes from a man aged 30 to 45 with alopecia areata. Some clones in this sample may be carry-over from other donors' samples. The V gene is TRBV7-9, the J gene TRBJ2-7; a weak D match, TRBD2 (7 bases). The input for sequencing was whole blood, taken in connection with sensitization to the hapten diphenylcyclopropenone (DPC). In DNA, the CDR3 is TGTGCCAGCAGCCCTGGGGGGGCGAAAGTCTACGAGCAGTACTTC. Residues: CASSPGGAKVYEQYF.